One and the same sample provided the 10 T cell receptor beta chains below, sequenced in a study of CD8 T cells in Susac syndrome. Random hexamers were used to reverse transcribe the RNA input (roughly 0.5 to 1 ug). TCRdb reprocessed the immunoSEQ multiplex PCR reads via MiXCR and lists one record per CDR3 protein. The sample carries some 95,000 distinct CDR3 sequences, approximately 95% recorded once. Sequencing input: CD8+ T cells from PBMCs. These receptors were taken from a human donor in good health.

This sequence joins TRBV6-5 and TRBJ2-7; D gene ambiguous. Trimming took off 6 bases at V and 2 bases at J, with 11 bases between the two ends. Germline CDR1 and CDR2: MNHEY and SVGAGI. This CDR3 has 13 amino acids. CDR3 nucleotides: TGTGCCAGCAGGCTCCGGGCCACCTACGAGCAGTACTTC. Translated: CASRLRATYEQYF.

The chain links TRBV10-3 to TRBJ2-7; TRBD2 is a possible D gene (6 bases). The ends were cut back, 4 bases at V and 5 bases at J, with 12 bases in the middle. Germline assignment: CDR1 ENHRY and CDR2 SYGVKD. The CDR3 runs to 13 residues. The DNA for the CDR3 is TGTGCCATCAGTGCGGAGGGTACGGACGAGCAGTACTTC. Translating it yields CAISAEGTDEQYF.

Written as DNA, the CDR3 is TGTGCCAGCAGCGTAGAGGGACGGAGTAATGAAAAACTGTTTTTT. Amino acids: CASSVEGRSNEKLFF. This sequence joins TRBV9 and TRBJ1-4; a possible D gene is TRBD1 (5 bases). The CDR3 length is 15 residues. V lost 0 bases, J lost 4 bases, and 10 bases lay in between. CDR1 and CDR2 from the germline V gene are SGDLS and YYNGEE.

The chain has TRBV18 and TRBJ1-2; 8 nucleotides match TRBD1. Trimming removed 3 bases from V and 0 bases from J; junction bases left unmatched: 9. Germline lookup yields CDR1 KGHSH and CDR2 LQKENI. CDR3 length: 17 residues. CDR3 protein: CASSPSSTGGSNYGYTF. The CDR3 region has the DNA TGTGCCAGCTCACCCTCCTCTACAGGGGGGTCTAACTATGGCTACACCTTC.

In this sample, this clonotype turned up a few times. The rearrangement uses TRBV7-6 and TRBJ1-1, with no clear D. V lost 2 bases and J lost 3, with 7 bases in between. Germline loops: CDR1 SGHVS, CDR2 FNYEAQ. The CDR3 is 13 amino acids. Here the CDR3 DNA reads TGTGCCAGCAGCTTAAGGAGGGACACTGAAGCTTTCTTT. It translates to CASSLRRDTEAFF.

The rearrangement links TRBV19 to TRBJ1-1; maybe TRBD1 (6 bases). Germline CDR1 and CDR2: LNHDA and SQIVND (reference sequence). The V end lost 6 bases, the J end lost 0 bases, and 14 bases lay between the germline ends. The CDR3 consists of 15 residues. The CDR3 spells CASSPRTELNTEAFF. The DNA of the CDR3 is TGTGCCAGTAGCCCCCGGACAGAACTGAACACTGAAGCTTTCTTT.

The CDR3 nucleotides read TGTGCCAGCAGCCAAGACGCTAGCGGCTACAATGAGCAGTTCTTC. Its protein product is CASSQDASGYNEQFF. The V call is TRBV3-1, the J call TRBJ2-1; TRBD2 matches at 7 bases. This CDR3 region has 15 residues. In germline, CDR1 is LGHDT, CDR2 YNNKEL (reference sequence). The ends lost 0 bases at V and 3 bases at J; junction bases unmatched: 2.

This clonotype appeared once. The V call is TRBV25-1, the J call TRBJ1-4; no clear D. The V end was cut by 3 bases, the J end by 8 bases, with 13 bases between. The CDR3 length is 14 residues. Germline loops: CDR1 MGHDK, CDR2 SYGVNS. CDR3 in DNA: TGTGCCAGCAGTGATGAACGCCTCGGCGAAAAACTGTTTTTT. The encoded protein is CASSDERLGEKLFF.

This chain connects TRBV29-1 to TRBJ2-3; 7 bases map to TRBD2. The germline V gene has CDR1 SQVTM and CDR2 ANQGSEA. V was clipped by 4 bases and J by 4 bases; unmatched bases: 11. This CDR3 spans 15 amino acids. CDR3 nucleotides: TGCAGCGTTGCTTACCGGGGGGATGGCGCAGATACGCAGTATTTT. This sequence encodes CSVAYRGDGADTQYF.

This chain joins TRBV4-1 and TRBJ2-3, with 8 bases identical to TRBD2. V shed 1 base, J shed 2 bases, and the junction held 8 bases outside the gene matches. The CDR3 sequence is 17 residues long. Germline CDR1 reads MGHRA; CDR2 reads YSYEKL. CDR3 loop: CASSQAGRGDLTDTQYF. CDR3 nucleotides: TGCGCCAGCAGCCAAGCGGGGCGGGGGGACCTCACAGATACGCAGTATTTT.